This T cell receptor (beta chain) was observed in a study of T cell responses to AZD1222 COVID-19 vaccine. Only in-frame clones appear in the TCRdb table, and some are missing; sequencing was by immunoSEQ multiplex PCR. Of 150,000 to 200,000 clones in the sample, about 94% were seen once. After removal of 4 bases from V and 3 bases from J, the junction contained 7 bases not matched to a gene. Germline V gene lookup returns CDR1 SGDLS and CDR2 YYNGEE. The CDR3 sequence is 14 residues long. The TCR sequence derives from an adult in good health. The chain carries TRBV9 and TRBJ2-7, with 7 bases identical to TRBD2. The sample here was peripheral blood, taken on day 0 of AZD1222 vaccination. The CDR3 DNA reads TGTGCCAGCAGCCCTAGAGCTAGCGGCTACGAGCAGTACTTC. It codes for CASSPRASGYEQYF.